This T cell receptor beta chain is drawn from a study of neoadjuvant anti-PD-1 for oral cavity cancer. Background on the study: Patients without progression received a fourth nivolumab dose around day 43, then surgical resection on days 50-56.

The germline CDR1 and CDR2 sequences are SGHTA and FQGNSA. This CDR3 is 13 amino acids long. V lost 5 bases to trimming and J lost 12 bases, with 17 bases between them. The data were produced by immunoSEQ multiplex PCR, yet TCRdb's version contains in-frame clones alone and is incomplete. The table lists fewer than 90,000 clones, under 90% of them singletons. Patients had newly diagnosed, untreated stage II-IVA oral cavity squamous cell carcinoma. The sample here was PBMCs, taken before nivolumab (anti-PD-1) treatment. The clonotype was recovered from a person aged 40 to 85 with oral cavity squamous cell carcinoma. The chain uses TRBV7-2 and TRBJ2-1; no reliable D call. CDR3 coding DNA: TGTGCCAGCAGCCCCGAGGCAGCGCTGGGGCAGTTCTTC. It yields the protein CASSPEAALGQFF.